This T cell receptor (beta chain) was documented in a study of T cell changes during pregnancy in multiple sclerosis. This CDR3 is built from 14 residues. The trim removed 3 bases at V and 3 bases at J, leaving 3 bases unmatched. The V gene's germline CDR1 is SGHTA and CDR2 FQGNSA. This clone was observed a few times. The table came from immunoSEQ multiplex PCR; TCRdb's copy has only in-frame clones and leaves some out. The table includes tens of thousands of clones, about nine tenths detected once. This TCR was sampled from a female donor in good health, enrolled as a control in a pregnancy study. The source material was CD4+ T cells from peripheral blood mononuclear cells, sampled in the second trimester of pregnancy. This chain joins TRBV7-2 and TRBJ2-3, with 7 positions matching TRBD2. CDR3 residues: CASSFGLVTDTQYF. The CDR3 DNA is TGTGCCAGCAGCTTCGGACTAGTTACAGATACGCAGTATTTT.